The entry below gives a single TCR beta chain sequence along with its context. The data were taken from a study of T cell clones after liver transplantation. For the study at large: Three of the eight recipients were HCV-positive; the rest had non-autoimmune, non-viral transplant indications.

Here immunoSEQ multiplex PCR was the method, and the copy in TCRdb shows in-frame clones only, minus some. This table has roughly 65,000 clones, 85% to 95% appearing once. V shed 5 bases and J shed 8 bases, with 12 bases lying between them. There are 12 residues in the CDR3. Germline V lookup: CDR1 SEHNR, CDR2 FQNEAQ (reference sequence). The receptor comes from a human patient who received a liver transplant. A subset of T cells may come from the graft donor. This specimen was CD4+ T cells from blood, taken approximately 25 months after liver transplant. The chain joins TRBV7-9 to TRBJ1-1; D remains ambiguous. CDR3: CASSLRETEAFF. In DNA, the CDR3 is TGTGCCAGCAGCCTTCGAGAGACGGAAGCTTTCTTT. Variable domain in full (rest from reference TRBV7-9 and TRBJ1-1): DTGVSQNPRHKITKRGQNVTFRCDPISEHNRLYWYRQTLGQGPEFLTYFQNEAQLEKSRLLSDRFSAERPKGSFSTLEIQRTEQGDSAMYLCASSLRETEAFFGQGTRLTVV.